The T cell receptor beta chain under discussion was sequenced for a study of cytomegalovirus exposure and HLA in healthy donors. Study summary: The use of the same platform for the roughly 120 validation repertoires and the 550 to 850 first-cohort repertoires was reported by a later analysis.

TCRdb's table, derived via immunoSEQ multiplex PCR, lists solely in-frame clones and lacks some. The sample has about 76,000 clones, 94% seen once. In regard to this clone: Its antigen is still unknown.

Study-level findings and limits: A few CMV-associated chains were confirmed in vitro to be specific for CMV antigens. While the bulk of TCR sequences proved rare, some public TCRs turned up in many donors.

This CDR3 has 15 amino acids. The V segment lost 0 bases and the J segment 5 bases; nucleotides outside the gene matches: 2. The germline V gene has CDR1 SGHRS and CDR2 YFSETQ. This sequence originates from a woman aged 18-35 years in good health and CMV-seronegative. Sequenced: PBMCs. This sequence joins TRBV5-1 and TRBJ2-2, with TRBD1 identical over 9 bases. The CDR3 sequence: CASSLGQGGTGELFF. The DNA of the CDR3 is TGCGCCAGCAGCTTGGGACAGGGGGGAACCGGGGAGCTGTTTTTT.